The sequence of this TCR beta chain was determined in a study of identical twins. This clonotype has more than one count but fewer than ten. Its antigen remains unknown. Through template switching, a universal primer site was introduced, and the cDNA contained unique molecular identifiers. TCRdb redid the calling of the 5' RACE reads with MiXCR, one entry per CDR3 protein. The top ten clones hold roughly 5% of a sample with hundreds of thousands of distinct CDR3 sequences, less than 10% of them seen once. Germline CDR1 is SGHRS and CDR2 is YFSETQ. Trimming shortened V by 0 bases and J by 5 bases, and 14 bases separated the two germline ends. This CDR3 spans 15 amino acids. Study findings and constraints: Interpretation of the results relied on cross-sectional statistical analysis and not on following the same donors. Compared with unrelated sharing, twin-shared out-of-frame alpha sequences had more low-probability sequences. The presence of invariant MAIT and iNKT cells could partly confound analyses of zero-insertion sequences.

V is TRBV5-1 and J is TRBJ1-1; D possibly corresponds to TRBD1 (5 bases). The sequenced sample was memory (CD45RO+) T cells sorted from blood. This TCR was recovered from a woman under 30 in good health. DNA for the CDR3: TGCGCCAGCAGCTTGGGGTCAGGGCGTGCGACTGAAGCTTTCTTT. Amino acids: CASSLGSGRATEAFF.